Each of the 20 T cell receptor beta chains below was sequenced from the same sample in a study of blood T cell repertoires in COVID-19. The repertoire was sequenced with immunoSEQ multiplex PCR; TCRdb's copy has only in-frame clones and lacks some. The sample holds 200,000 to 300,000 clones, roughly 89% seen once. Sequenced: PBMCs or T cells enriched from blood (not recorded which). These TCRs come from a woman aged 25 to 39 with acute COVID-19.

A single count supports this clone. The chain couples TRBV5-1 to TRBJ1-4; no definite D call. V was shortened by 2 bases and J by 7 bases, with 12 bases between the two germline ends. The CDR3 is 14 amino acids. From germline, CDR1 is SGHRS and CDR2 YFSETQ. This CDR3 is CASSFGGDSEKLFF. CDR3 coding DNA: TGCGCCAGCAGCTTCGGCGGGGATTCTGAAAAACTGTTTTTT.

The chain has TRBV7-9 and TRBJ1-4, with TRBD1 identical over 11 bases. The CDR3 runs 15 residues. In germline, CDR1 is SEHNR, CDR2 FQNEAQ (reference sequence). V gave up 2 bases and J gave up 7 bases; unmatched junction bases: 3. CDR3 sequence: CASSLTGTGGEKLFF. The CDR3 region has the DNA TGTGCCAGCAGCTTAACCGGGACAGGGGGTGAAAAACTGTTTTTT.

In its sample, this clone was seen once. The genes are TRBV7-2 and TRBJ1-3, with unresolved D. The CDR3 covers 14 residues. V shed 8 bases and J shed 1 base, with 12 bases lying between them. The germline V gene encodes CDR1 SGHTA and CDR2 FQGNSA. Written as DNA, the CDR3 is TGTGCCAGCGCTGTATCGGGGTCTGGAAACACCATATATTTT. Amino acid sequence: CASAVSGSGNTIYF.

The CDR3 loop reads CASSSSPGQTGYEQYF. The DNA for the CDR3 is TGTGCCAGCAGCTCCTCCCCGGGACAAACCGGGTACGAGCAGTACTTC. This sequence joins TRBV13 and TRBJ2-7; D perhaps matches TRBD1 (6 bases). Germline V gene sequence: CDR1 PRHDT, CDR2 FYEKMQ (reference sequence). V was cut by 4 bases and J by 4 bases, with 20 bases left in between. This CDR3 is 16 amino acids long.

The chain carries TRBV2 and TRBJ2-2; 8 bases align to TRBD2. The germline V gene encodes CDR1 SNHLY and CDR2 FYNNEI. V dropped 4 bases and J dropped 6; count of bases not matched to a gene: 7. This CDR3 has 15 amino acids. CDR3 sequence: CASSVRGAPPGELFF. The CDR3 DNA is TGTGCCAGCAGTGTGCGGGGGGCTCCCCCCGGGGAGCTGTTTTTT. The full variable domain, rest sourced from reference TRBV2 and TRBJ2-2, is EPEVTQTPSHQVTQMGQEVILRCVPISNHLYFYWYRQILGQKVEFLVSFYNNEISEKSEIFDDQFSVERPDGSNFTLKIRSTKLEDSAMYFCASSVRGAPPGELFFGEGSRLTVL.

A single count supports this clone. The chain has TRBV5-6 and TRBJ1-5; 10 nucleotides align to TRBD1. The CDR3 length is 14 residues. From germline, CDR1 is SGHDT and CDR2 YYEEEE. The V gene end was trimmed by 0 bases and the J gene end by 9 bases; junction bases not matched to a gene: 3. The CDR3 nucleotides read TGTGCCAGCAGCTTGGGGGGACAGGGGCTGCCCCAGCATTTT. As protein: CASSLGGQGLPQHF.

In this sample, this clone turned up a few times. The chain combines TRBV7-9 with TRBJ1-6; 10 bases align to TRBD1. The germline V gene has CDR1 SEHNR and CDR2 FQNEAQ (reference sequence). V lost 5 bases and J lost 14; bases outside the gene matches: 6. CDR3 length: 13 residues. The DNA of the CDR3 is TGTGCCAGCAGCGGGACAGGGGTTGTATCCCTCCACTTT. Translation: CASSGTGVVSLHF.

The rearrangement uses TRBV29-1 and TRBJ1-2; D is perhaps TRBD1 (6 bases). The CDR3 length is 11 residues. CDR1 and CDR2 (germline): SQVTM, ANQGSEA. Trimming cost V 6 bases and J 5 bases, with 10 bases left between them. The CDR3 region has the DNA TGCAGCGTGAACAGGGATTATGGCTACACCTTC. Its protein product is CSVNRDYGYTF.

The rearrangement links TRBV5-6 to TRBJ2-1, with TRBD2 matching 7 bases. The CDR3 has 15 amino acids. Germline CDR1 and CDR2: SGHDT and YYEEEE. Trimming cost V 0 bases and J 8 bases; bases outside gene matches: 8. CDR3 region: CASSLALAGGYEQFF. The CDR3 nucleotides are TGTGCCAGCAGCTTGGCTTTAGCGGGTGGCTATGAGCAGTTCTTC.

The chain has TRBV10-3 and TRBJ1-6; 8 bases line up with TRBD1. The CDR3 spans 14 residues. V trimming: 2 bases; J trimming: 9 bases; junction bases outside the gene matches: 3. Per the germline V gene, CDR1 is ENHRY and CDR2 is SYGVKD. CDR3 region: CAISEGQGTSPLHF. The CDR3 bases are TGTGCCATCAGTGAGGGACAGGGTACTTCACCCCTCCACTTT.

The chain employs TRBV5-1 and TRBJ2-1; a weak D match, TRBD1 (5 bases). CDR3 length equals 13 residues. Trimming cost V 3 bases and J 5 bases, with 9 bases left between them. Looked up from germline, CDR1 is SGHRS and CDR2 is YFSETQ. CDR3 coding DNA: TGCGCCAGCAGCTCCAGGGTGAACAATGAGCAGTTCTTC. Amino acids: CASSSRVNNEQFF.

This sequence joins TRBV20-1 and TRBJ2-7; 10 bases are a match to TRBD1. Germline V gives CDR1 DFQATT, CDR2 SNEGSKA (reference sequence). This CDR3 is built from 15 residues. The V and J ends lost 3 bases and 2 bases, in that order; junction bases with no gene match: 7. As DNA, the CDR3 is TGCAGTGCTAGTATGGTCGGGACAGGGGCCTACGAGCAGTACTTC. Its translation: CSASMVGTGAYEQYF.

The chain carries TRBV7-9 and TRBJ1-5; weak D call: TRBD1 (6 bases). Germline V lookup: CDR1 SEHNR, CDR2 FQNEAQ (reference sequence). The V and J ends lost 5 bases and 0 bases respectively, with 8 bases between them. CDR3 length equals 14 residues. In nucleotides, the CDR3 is TGTGCCAGCAGCATGGACAGTAGCAATCAGCCCCAGCATTTT. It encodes CASSMDSSNQPQHF.

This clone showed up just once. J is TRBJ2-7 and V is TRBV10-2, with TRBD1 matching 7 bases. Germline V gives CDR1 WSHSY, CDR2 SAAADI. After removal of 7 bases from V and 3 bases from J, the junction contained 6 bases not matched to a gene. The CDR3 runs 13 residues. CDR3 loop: CASTPGQSYEQYF. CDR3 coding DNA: TGCGCCAGCACACCGGGACAGAGCTACGAGCAGTACTTC.

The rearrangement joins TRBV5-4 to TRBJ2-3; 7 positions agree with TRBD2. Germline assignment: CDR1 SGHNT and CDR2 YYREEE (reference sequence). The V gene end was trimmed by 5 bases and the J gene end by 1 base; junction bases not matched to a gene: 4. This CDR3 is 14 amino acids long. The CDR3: CASSPLAGTDTQYF. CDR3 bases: TGTGCCAGCAGTCCCCTAGCGGGCACAGATACGCAGTATTTT.

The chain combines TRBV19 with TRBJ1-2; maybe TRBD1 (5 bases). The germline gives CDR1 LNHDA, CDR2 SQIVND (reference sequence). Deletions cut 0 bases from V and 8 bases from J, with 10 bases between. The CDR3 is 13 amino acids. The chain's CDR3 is CASSIEGARGYTF. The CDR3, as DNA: TGTGCCAGTAGTATAGAAGGGGCGCGGGGCTACACCTTC.

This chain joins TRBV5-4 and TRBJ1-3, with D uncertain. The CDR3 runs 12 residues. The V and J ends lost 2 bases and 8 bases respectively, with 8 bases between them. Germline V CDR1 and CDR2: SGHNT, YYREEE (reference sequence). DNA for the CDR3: TGTGCCAGCAGCTTACGCGGGGACACCATATATTTT. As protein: CASSLRGDTIYF.

CDR3 residues: CSVAGWAGGPYNEQFF. The CDR3 bases are TGCAGCGTTGCGGGCTGGGCCGGAGGGCCTTACAATGAGCAGTTCTTC. The chain recombines TRBV29-1 with TRBJ2-1; tentatively, D is TRBD2 (6 bases). The germline gives CDR1 SQVTM, CDR2 ANQGSEA. V lost 4 bases and J lost 4, with 20 bases in between. The CDR3 has 16 amino acids.

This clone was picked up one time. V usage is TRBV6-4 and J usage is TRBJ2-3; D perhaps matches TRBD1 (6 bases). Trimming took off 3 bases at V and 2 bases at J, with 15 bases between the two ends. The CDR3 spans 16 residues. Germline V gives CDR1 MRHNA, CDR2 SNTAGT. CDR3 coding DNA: TGTGCCAGCAGTGAATCCGGGGACAAAAACACAGATACGCAGTATTTT. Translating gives CASSESGDKNTDTQYF.

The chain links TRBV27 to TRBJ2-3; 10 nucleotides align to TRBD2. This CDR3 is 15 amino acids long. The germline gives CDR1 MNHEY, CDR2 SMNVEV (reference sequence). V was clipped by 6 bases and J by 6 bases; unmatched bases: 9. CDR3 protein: CASSIPSGGQDTQYF. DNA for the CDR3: TGTGCCAGCAGCATCCCTAGCGGGGGCCAGGATACGCAGTATTTT.